Reported below is one T cell receptor (beta chain). What it binds is not known. The time point was: persistent/refractory GD, antithyroid drugs over 5 years with positive TRAb. Researchers made the TCR library from RNA that was extracted from PBMCs. EDTA tubes received roughly 9 milliliters of collected peripheral blood. Researchers made TCR beta libraries by using iRepertoire HTBI primers and running Arm-PCR on CDR3 regions. TCRdb reprocessed the multiplex PCR reads via MiXCR and lists one record per CDR3 protein. The sample includes hundreds of thousands of distinct CDR3 sequences, about 30% seen only once; the top ten take about two fifths. This sample was included in a study of regulatory T cells in long-lasting Graves disease. Study details: The definition of persistent Graves' disease was over 5 years of antithyroid drugs with positive TSH receptor antibodies.

With 4 bases removed from V and 8 bases from J, the gap between germline ends came to 11 bases. Germline V CDR1 and CDR2: GTSNPN, SVGIG (reference sequence). The CDR3 totals 11 residues. Findings and limits, study-wide: Persistent patients had a count of shared public clonotypes (2,741) that exceeded that of new patients (around 1,000). There were preferences for TRBV28, TRBJ1-2 and TRBJ2-5 in persistent disease.

This chain joins TRBV30 and TRBJ1-1, with D perhaps matching TRBD1 (6 bases). The TCR originated in a female donor with Graves disease. The material was peripheral blood mononuclear cells (PBMCs), obtained when the disease was refractory, from a patient treated with antithyroid drugs. CDR3 in DNA: TGTGCCTGGAAAGACAGGCTCGAAGCTTTCTTT. This translates into CAWKDRLEAFF.